This T cell receptor (beta chain) derives from a study of shared clonotypes between healthy human individuals. Terminally differentiated effector memory CD45RA+ cells were left out of the naive CD8 fraction, which was CD45RO-negative and positively selected for CCR7. The CDR3 runs 14 residues. In germline, CDR1 is MGHDK, CDR2 SYGVNS. Trimming left V 4 bases short and J 6 bases short, with 13 bases between. Findings of the study overall: Memory subsets generally showed lower estimated richness than naive subsets.

Sequencing was performed with immunoSEQ multiplex PCR; in TCRdb, only in-frame clones are kept and a portion is missing. The sample lists some 2,000,000 clones, about 95% occurring once. With regard to this clone: Its antigen is as yet unknown.

Sample: naive CD8+ T cells sorted from blood. The chain has TRBV25-1 and TRBJ1-5, with a tentative D call TRBD1 (6 bases). This sequence was found in a young man in good health. The CDR3 DNA follows: TGTGCCAGCAGTGGTACAGGGTACGGTCAGCCCCAGCATTTT. Residues: CASSGTGYGQPQHF.